The following is a TCR beta chain sequence with its context. The entry originates in a study of cytomegalovirus exposure and HLA in healthy donors. The PCR employed 60 Vbeta primers together with 13 Jbeta primers. Produced via immunoSEQ multiplex PCR; TCRdb's table is partial and in-frame only. Among approximately 140,000 clones listed, roughly 86% were seen once. Specimen: PBMCs. The sequence was collected from a man aged 18-30 years in good health and CMV-seropositive.

This chain's CDR3 is CASSRDLVATF. The CDR3 DNA reads as TGTGCCAGTAGCCGAGACTTGGTCGCTACCTTC. This chain joins TRBV19 and TRBJ1-2; D remains ambiguous. CDR1 is LNHDA and CDR2 is SQIVND in the germline V gene (reference sequence). CDR3 size: 11 residues. V lost 6 bases, J lost 14 bases, and 16 bases lay in between.